The clone carrying this T cell receptor (beta chain) was seen repeatedly, ten times or more. Its matching antigen is unknown. The CDR3 is 13 amino acids. CDR1 and CDR2 (germline): MDHEN, SYDVKM. Trimming pared 5 bases from V and 12 bases from J, leaving 19 bases between. This entry is derived from a study of regulatory T cells in long-lasting Graves disease. General observations from the study: When disease was persistent, TRBV28, TRBJ1-2 and TRBJ2-5 were the favored segments. Patients with persistent disease shared roughly 3,000 public clonotypes, outpacing the roughly 970 shared by new patients.

Regarding time point: persistent/refractory GD, antithyroid drugs over 5 years with positive TRAb. From RNA extracted from PBMCs, the TCR library was made. Arm-PCR of CDR3 regions and iRepertoire HTBI primers were the basis on which TCR beta libraries were built. In TCRdb, the multiplex PCR reads were re-called with MiXCR into one record per CDR3 protein. The sample records approximately 360,000 distinct CDR3 sequences, approximately 25% being singletons. The chain links TRBV28 to TRBJ2-5; possibly TRBD1 or TRBD2 for D (5 bases each). Material: peripheral blood mononuclear cells (PBMCs), obtained when the disease was refractory, from a patient treated with antithyroid drugs. The source is a woman between 40 and 55 years old with Graves disease. This CDR3 reads CASSPTGARNEYF. CDR3 nucleotides: TGTGCCAGCAGTCCGACCGGGGCCCGAAACGAGTACTTC.